These 26 T cell receptor beta chains were sequenced from one sample in a study of blood T cells in healthy people across ages. A second PCR of roughly 7 to 11 cycles used a sample-barcoded 5' primer and a J-beta primer mix. TCRdb processed the 5' RACE reads anew with MiXCR; each CDR3 protein has one entry. The sample carries about 1.7 million distinct CDR3 sequences, 28% recorded once. Sequenced sample: blood. The receptors come from a woman aged 25 to 39 in good health.

The rearrangement uses TRBV29-1 and TRBJ2-1; 12 bases fit TRBD2. The CDR3 covers 14 residues. CDR1 is SQVTM, CDR2 ANQGSEA, per germline. With V trimmed by 8 bases and J by 8 bases, 10 bases remained unmatched. CDR3 in amino acids: CSSTIGLAGYEQFF. DNA for the CDR3: TGCAGCTCAACCATCGGACTAGCGGGATATGAGCAGTTCTTC.

The sample holds a few counts of this clonotype. Its ends do not fully match the called genes, so a read error is possible. This sequence joins TRBV6-5 and TRBJ2-5, with D perhaps TRBD2 (5 bases). The CDR3 extends over 13 amino acids. Per the germline V gene, CDR1 is MNHEY and CDR2 is SVGAGI. CDR3 DNA: TGTGCCAACAGTCAGTTGGGCGGGGAGACCCAGTACTTC. Translated: CANSQLGGETQYF.

This clonotype was detected many times. The junction departs from germline at one end; a sequencing error may be responsible. CDR3 protein: CASSQGTGTYEQYF. In nucleotides, the CDR3 is TGCGCCAGCAGCCAAGGGACAGGGACCTACGAGCAGTACTTC. This chain connects TRBV3-1 to TRBJ2-7; 9 bases align to TRBD1. The CDR3 consists of 14 residues. Germline CDR1 reads LGHDT; CDR2 reads YNNKEL (reference sequence).

This clonotype was counted many times. The rearrangement joins TRBV20-1 to TRBJ2-1; no clear D. Germline V gene lookup returns CDR1 DFQATT and CDR2 SNEGSKA (reference sequence). The CDR3 is 15 residues long. Trimming shortened V by 0 bases and J by 0 bases, and 9 bases separated the two germline ends. CDR3 loop: CSARDLASSYNEQFF. The CDR3 nucleotides are TGCAGTGCTAGAGATCTGGCAAGCTCCTACAATGAGCAGTTCTTC.

The V call is TRBV4-3, the J call TRBJ2-1; TRBD2 aligns across 12 bases. Losses at the gene ends were 0 bases for V and 3 bases for J; bases not matched to a gene: 6. From germline, CDR1 is LGHNA and CDR2 YSLEER. This CDR3 comprises 18 residues. The CDR3 DNA follows: TGCGCCAGCAGCCAAGATATCGGACTAGCGGGGCTCTACAATGAGCAGTTCTTC. Translated, it gives CASSQDIGLAGLYNEQFF.

The sample holds a few counts of this clonotype. The chain recombines TRBV29-1 with TRBJ2-5, with a possible D match to TRBD1 (5 bases). The ends were cut back, 2 bases at V and 5 bases at J, with 12 bases in the middle. The length of the CDR3 is 13 residues. The germline gives CDR1 SQVTM, CDR2 ANQGSEA. DNA for the CDR3: TGCAGCGTTGAACAGGGAAGGAAGGAGACCCAGTACTTC. Translated, it gives CSVEQGRKETQYF. Filled out from reference TRBV29-1 and TRBJ2-5, the complete variable domain reads SAVISQKPSRDICQRGTSLTIQCQVDSQVTMMFWYRQQPGQSLTLIATANQGSEATYESGFVIDKFPISRPNLTFSTLTVSNMSPEDSSIYLCSVEQGRKETQYFGPGTRLLVL.

This clonotype was seen more than once but under ten times. This may come from a read error, since a much larger clone is one base off. V gene TRBV5-1 combines with J gene TRBJ2-7; D is possibly TRBD1 or TRBD2 (5 bases each). The CDR3 is 13 residues long. V lost 8 bases to trimming and J lost 2 bases, with 14 bases between them. Germline CDR1 is SGHRS and CDR2 is YFSETQ. The CDR3: CASAGTLTYEQYF. CDR3 nucleotides: TGCGCCAGTGCCGGGACCTTAACCTACGAGCAGTACTTC.

This clonotype has a count of ten or more. The chain links TRBV7-2 to TRBJ1-2; D remains unclear. The germline V gene encodes CDR1 SGHTA and CDR2 FQGNSA. V was cut by 5 bases and J by 5 bases, with 9 bases left in between. The CDR3 spans 12 residues. CDR3 nucleotide sequence: TGTGCCAGCAGCCCGACACGTTATGGCTACACCTTC. Translated, it gives CASSPTRYGYTF.

The chain recombines TRBV6-1 with TRBJ1-4, with D tentatively TRBD1 (5 bases). The CDR3 consists of 13 residues. Germline lookup yields CDR1 MNHNS and CDR2 SASEGT. With 11 bases removed from V and 12 bases from J, the gap between germline ends came to 22 bases. Here the CDR3 DNA reads TGTGCCGGAGCGGGGGAGGTCTTCGGGGAACTGTTTTTT. Its translation is CAGAGEVFGELFF.

Regarding this clonotype: It may be a read error: a sequence one base away is much more abundant. This rearrangement joins TRBV9 to TRBJ2-7; possibly TRBD2 for D (6 bases). CDR1 SGDLS and CDR2 YYNGEE come from the germline V gene. V lost 4 bases to trimming and J lost 0 bases, with 17 bases between them. The CDR3 consists of 16 residues. This CDR3 is CASSIPAGQSSYEQYF. The CDR3 nucleotides read TGTGCCAGCAGCATCCCAGCGGGCCAGAGCTCCTACGAGCAGTACTTC.

The chain links TRBV29-1 to TRBJ2-1; 10 bases line up with TRBD2. Per the germline V gene, CDR1 is SQVTM and CDR2 is ANQGSEA. The CDR3 consists of 16 residues. The V segment lost 8 bases and the J segment 4 bases; nucleotides outside the gene matches: 14. The CDR3 reads CSSGLAGDSVYNEQFF. The CDR3, as DNA: TGCAGCTCGGGGCTAGCGGGAGACTCGGTTTACAATGAGCAGTTCTTC.

This clonotype was counted ten times or more. The chain carries TRBV7-3 and TRBJ2-3; 7 nucleotides match TRBD1. This CDR3 is built from 16 residues. The V gene end was trimmed by 6 bases and the J gene end by 0 bases; junction bases not matched to a gene: 9. Per the germline V gene, CDR1 is SGHTA and CDR2 is FQGTGA. This CDR3 reads CASRDQDRISTDTQYF. In nucleotides, the CDR3 is TGTGCCAGCAGGGACCAGGACAGGATAAGCACAGATACGCAGTATTTT.

About this clonotype itself: Relative to the germline gene, one junction end is altered; a read error may explain this. V usage is TRBV11-2 and J usage is TRBJ2-5; D call uncertain. The germline V gene encodes CDR1 SGHAT and CDR2 FQNNGV. CDR3 length: 18 amino acids. The CDR3 sequence: CAGSLDLIGGPTQETQYF. The CDR3 region has the DNA TGTGCCGGCAGCTTAGATCTAATTGGCGGACCTACACAAGAGACCCAGTACTTC.

This clonotype was counted a single time. A read error may be the cause here, since a much bigger clone is one base away. The DNA for the CDR3 is TGTGCCAGCAGCTCGGGCAGAGCGGGGGAGGTGACCCAGTACTTC. Protein: CASSSGRAGEVTQYF. V gene TRBV7-2 combines with J gene TRBJ2-5; 8 bases are shared with TRBD2. With V trimmed by 4 bases and J by 7 bases, 11 bases remained unmatched. The germline V gene has CDR1 SGHTA and CDR2 FQGNSA. There are 15 residues in the CDR3. The entire variable domain, with the rest obtained from reference TRBV7-2 and TRBJ2-5, is as follows: GAGVSQSPSNKVTEKGKDVELRCDPISGHTALYWYRQSLGQGLEFLIYFQGNSAPDKSGLPSDRFSAERTGGSVSTLTIQRTQQEDSAVYLCASSSGRAGEVTQYFGPGTRLLVL.

This clonotype was counted once. At one of its ends the junction is not consistent with the germline gene, which may arise from a read error. The chain has TRBV20-1 and TRBJ2-1, with TRBD2 identical over 11 bases. The germline V gene has CDR1 DFQATT and CDR2 SNEGSKA (reference sequence). The CDR3 is made up of 13 amino acids. This chain's CDR3 is CGASGGRYNEQFF. Written as DNA, the CDR3 is TGCGGTGCTAGCGGGGGGAGGTACAATGAGCAGTTCTTC.

V gene TRBV6-2 or TRBV6-3 combines with J gene TRBJ2-7; D uncertain. The CDR3 runs 12 residues. Germline CDR1 MNHEY, CDR2 SVGEGT. Trimming left V 6 bases short and J 0 bases short, with 6 bases between. The CDR3 region is CASRRNSYEQYF. The CDR3 DNA sequence: TGTGCCAGCAGAAGGAACTCCTACGAGCAGTACTTC.

This clonotype was seen at least ten times. The chain combines TRBV7-2 with TRBJ2-5, with 11 bases matching TRBD2. The CDR3 loop spans 17 amino acids. The trim removed 1 base at V and 4 bases at J, leaving 8 bases unmatched. CDR1 and CDR2 from the germline V gene are SGHTA and FQGNSA. The CDR3 DNA follows: TGTGCCAGCAGCTTAGAAGGTAGCGGGAGGGCCGGAGAGACCCAGTACTTC. Translating gives CASSLEGSGRAGETQYF.

This clonotype has a handful of counts. The chain is built from TRBV25-1 and TRBJ2-5; no definite D call. Germline CDR1 MGHDK, CDR2 SYGVNS. The CDR3 loop spans 15 amino acids. V lost 8 bases to trimming and J lost 4 bases, with 20 bases between them. CDR3 residues: CASSRRNTLGETQYF. The CDR3 region has the DNA TGTGCCAGCTCCCGTCGAAATACCCTTGGAGAGACCCAGTACTTC. The full variable domain, its missing parts supplied by reference TRBV25-1 and TRBJ2-5, is EADIYQTPRYLVIGTGKKITLECSQTMGHDKMYWYQQDPGMELHLIHYSYGVNSTEKGDLSSESTVSRIRTEHFPLTLESARPSHTSQYLCASSRRNTLGETQYFGPGTRLLVL.

This chain links TRBV11-2 with TRBJ2-7, with no clear D. CDR3 length: 15 residues. With 5 bases removed from V and 0 bases from J, the gap between germline ends came to 14 bases. Germline CDR1 is SGHAT and CDR2 is FQNNGV. CDR3 sequence: CASSPGLILSYEQYF. CDR3 nucleotide sequence: TGTGCCAGCAGCCCGGGCCTGATTCTCTCCTACGAGCAGTACTTC.

The chain employs TRBV7-2 and TRBJ2-5, with TRBD2 as a possible D gene (5 bases). With 1 base removed from V and 6 bases from J, the gap between germline ends came to 15 bases. This CDR3 is 15 amino acids long. CDR1 and CDR2 from the germline V gene are SGHTA and FQGNSA. In nucleotides, the CDR3 is TGTGCCAGCAGCTTAGGGAGCAATACGGGGAAGACCCAGTACTTC. Translating it yields CASSLGSNTGKTQYF.

For the CDR3, the DNA is TGTGCCAGCAGCCAAGAAGCCGGCAGCTCACCCCTCCACTTT. Its translation: CASSQEAGSSPLHF. This rearrangement joins TRBV3-1 to TRBJ1-6; D call uncertain. From germline, CDR1 is LGHDT and CDR2 YNNKEL (reference sequence). The CDR3 is 14 residues long. Trimming cost V 0 bases and J 10 bases, with 10 bases left between them.

The rearrangement uses TRBV11-2 and TRBJ1-1; 9 nucleotides agree with TRBD1. In germline, CDR1 is SGHAT, CDR2 FQNNGV. The CDR3 extends over 15 amino acids. V was pared by 2 bases and J by 3 bases, with 4 bases of the junction left unmatched. In nucleotides, the CDR3 is TGTGCCAGCAGCTTAAAGGACAGGGGATACACTGAAGCTTTCTTT. Protein sequence: CASSLKDRGYTEAFF.

The chain couples TRBV5-1 to TRBJ2-2; tentative D call: TRBD2 (5 bases). Per germline, CDR1 SGHRS and CDR2 YFSETQ. Trimming took 0 bases from V and 6 from J, leaving 9 bases between them. The CDR3 sequence is 14 residues long. CDR3 DNA: TGCGCCAGCAGCTTGGTATCGGGATCCGGGGAGCTGTTTTTT. This gives the protein CASSLVSGSGELFF.

V and J are TRBV24-1 and TRBJ2-1, with 7 bases lining up with TRBD1. CDR1 KGHDR and CDR2 SFDVKD come from the germline V gene. The V and J ends lost 9 bases and 3 bases, in that order; junction bases with no gene match: 22. The CDR3 has 19 amino acids. The DNA for the CDR3 is TGTGCCACCCAAACGACCCTCACACAGGGGCTTATCGGCTACAATGAGCAGTTCTTC. This encodes CATQTTLTQGLIGYNEQFF.

This clonotype was counted between two and nine times. The rearrangement joins TRBV11-2 to TRBJ1-4, with TRBD1 matching 7 bases. CDR1 and CDR2 from the germline V gene are SGHAT and FQNNGV. CDR3 length: 15 amino acids. V dropped 5 bases and J dropped 1; count of bases not matched to a gene: 4. The CDR3 DNA follows: TGTGCCAGCAGCCCCCGACAGGGAACTAATGAAAAACTGTTTTTT. Protein sequence: CASSPRQGTNEKLFF.

The chain's CDR3 is CASSYGTGATGANVLTF. The CDR3 DNA reads TGTGCCAGCAGTTACGGGACAGGGGCTACTGGGGCCAACGTCCTGACTTTC. The chain recombines TRBV3-1 with TRBJ2-6; TRBD1 matches at 10 bases. This CDR3 contains 17 residues. Unmatched junction bases numbered 7, after V lost 6 bases and J lost 2 bases. Germline V lookup: CDR1 LGHDT, CDR2 YNNKEL (reference sequence).